Each of the 18 T cell receptor beta chains below was sequenced from the same sample in a study of T cell changes during pregnancy in multiple sclerosis. Sequenced by immunoSEQ multiplex PCR; TCRdb stores in-frame clones only, minus some. Among tens of thousands of clones, 85% to 95% were seen once, and the ten largest hold 0.6% to 0.85%. Specimen: CD4+ T cells from peripheral blood mononuclear cells, collected in the third trimester of pregnancy. These receptors came from a female donor with multiple sclerosis, enrolled in a pregnancy study.

V gene TRBV11-2 combines with J gene TRBJ2-1, with D perhaps matching TRBD1 (6 bases). The length of the CDR3 is 18 residues. Germline V CDR1 and CDR2: SGHAT, FQNNGV. V shed 2 bases and J shed 0 bases, with 17 bases lying between them. DNA of the CDR3: TGTGCCAGCAGCTTAACCCCCTGGCCAGGGGTCTCCTACAATGAGCAGTTCTTC. It encodes CASSLTPWPGVSYNEQFF.

The gene calls are TRBV25-1 and TRBJ1-2, with 11 nucleotides matching TRBD1. The germline V gene encodes CDR1 MGHDK and CDR2 SYGVNS. The CDR3 totals 16 residues. The V gene end was trimmed by 1 base and the J gene end by 3 bases; junction bases not matched to a gene: 4. The CDR3 bases are TGTGCCAGCAGTGAATCTAGGGACAGGGGGGACTATGGCTACACCTTC. It yields the protein CASSESRDRGDYGYTF.

This clone was recorded only once. The gene calls are TRBV7-8 and TRBJ2-1; 9 nucleotides line up with TRBD2. J lost 7 bases, V lost 1 base, and 14 bases had no gene match. CDR1 SGHVS and CDR2 FQNEAQ come from the germline V gene. The CDR3 contains 18 residues. The DNA for the CDR3 is TGTGCCAGCAGCTTAGTGGTCTCTAGCGGGGCTCTGTGGAATGAGCAGTTCTTC. This encodes CASSLVVSSGALWNEQFF.

The chain has TRBV6-5 and TRBJ2-1; D perhaps matches TRBD2 (7 bases). V was trimmed by 7 bases and J by 5 bases, leaving 15 bases between them. CDR1 and CDR2 (germline): MNHEY, SVGAGI. The CDR3 length is 14 residues. The CDR3 region has the DNA TGTGCCAGCAACCGACCGGGGGGCAACAATGAGCAGTTCTTC. This codes for CASNRPGGNNEQFF.

The V and J genes are TRBV6-1 and TRBJ2-3; 8 bases align to TRBD2. The length of the CDR3 is 15 residues. Germline lookup yields CDR1 MNHNS and CDR2 SASEGT. The V and J ends lost 7 bases and 4 bases, in that order; junction bases with no gene match: 10. CDR3 sequence (DNA): TGTGCCAGCACCAAGAGGCGGGGGGCCGCAGATACGCAGTATTTT. Protein: CASTKRRGAADTQYF.

The chain is built from TRBV7-6 and TRBJ1-3; 7 bases are a match to TRBD1. The CDR3 has 15 residues. The V and J ends lost 5 bases and 4 bases, in that order; junction bases with no gene match: 8. Germline V CDR1 and CDR2: SGHVS, FNYEAQ. CDR3 protein: CASSLGQALGNTIYF. CDR3 bases: TGTGCCAGCAGCCTCGGACAGGCCCTAGGAAACACCATATATTTT.

CDR3 region: CAISDWDKKSANYGYTF. DNA for the CDR3: TGTGCCATCAGTGACTGGGACAAGAAGTCCGCTAACTATGGCTACACCTTC. The chain carries TRBV10-3 and TRBJ1-2; TRBD1 might be the D (6 bases). This CDR3 is 17 amino acids long. V lost 3 bases and J 0 bases, leaving 17 bases between the germline ends. Germline CDR1 ENHRY, CDR2 SYGVKD.

The V call is TRBV5-1, the J call TRBJ2-5; TRBD2 matches at 7 bases. The CDR3 runs to 13 residues. Germline values: CDR1 SGHRS, CDR2 YFSETQ. Germline trimming cut 4 bases from V and 4 bases from J; bases unmatched to any gene: 4. The CDR3 sequence: CASSRGEGETQYF. The CDR3 nucleotides read TGCGCCAGCAGCCGCGGGGAGGGAGAGACCCAGTACTTC.

The chain recombines TRBV7-2 with TRBJ2-3, with 8 bases lining up with TRBD1. Germline trimming cut 0 bases from V and 6 bases from J; bases unmatched to any gene: 5. Germline V CDR1 and CDR2: SGHTA, FQGNSA. This CDR3 is 15 amino acids long. As DNA, the CDR3 is TGTGCCAGCAGCTTAGCGGGGCAGGGGGCGGATACGCAGTATTTT. Protein: CASSLAGQGADTQYF.

The chain has TRBV7-2 and TRBJ1-5; D call uncertain. This CDR3 is built from 17 residues. V lost 6 bases and J lost 3, with 21 bases in between. Germline V gives CDR1 SGHTA, CDR2 FQGNSA. The CDR3 is CASSQVASGSYNQPQHF. The CDR3 nucleotides are TGTGCCAGCAGTCAAGTGGCGTCAGGCTCTTACAATCAGCCCCAGCATTTT. The entire variable domain, with the rest obtained from reference TRBV7-2 and TRBJ1-5, is as follows: GAGVSQSPSNKVTEKGKDVELRCDPISGHTALYWYRQSLGQGLEFLIYFQGNSAPDKSGLPSDRFSAERTGGSVSTLTIQRTQQEDSAVYLCASSQVASGSYNQPQHFGDGTRLSIL.

The genes are TRBV7-2 and TRBJ1-3; D perhaps matches TRBD1 (5 bases). The CDR3 sequence is 17 residues long. The V end was cut by 7 bases, the J end by 0 bases, with 19 bases between. Germline V gene data show CDR1 as SGHTA and CDR2 as FQGNSA. The CDR3 DNA sequence: TGTGCCAGCACCCTAGACCAGGGCGGCACCTCTGGAAACACCATATATTTT. Its protein product is CASTLDQGGTSGNTIYF.

The gene calls are TRBV7-2 and TRBJ1-1; 8 bases line up with TRBD1. Trimming removed 5 bases from V and 1 base from J; junction bases left unmatched: 6. The length of the CDR3 is 15 residues. Germline CDR1 SGHTA, CDR2 FQGNSA. This CDR3 is CASSSRGRGNTEAFF. The CDR3 DNA sequence: TGTGCCAGCAGCAGCAGGGGGCGTGGGAACACTGAAGCTTTCTTT.

CDR3 coding DNA: TGTGCTAGTGGTTTGCTAGGACTGTCCTTAAACAATGAGCAGTTCTTC. The encoded protein is CASGLLGLSLNNEQFF. The V and J genes are TRBV12-5 and TRBJ2-1, with a weak D call TRBD2 (5 bases). The V gene's germline CDR1 is LGHNT and CDR2 FRNRAP. Trimming left V 2 bases short and J 5 bases short, with 16 bases between. The CDR3 has 16 amino acids.

Notes on this clone: Distinct nucleotide sequences in the sample also encode this CDR3. The chain employs TRBV9 and TRBJ1-3; D gene unclear. V was cut by 0 bases and J by 0 bases, with 10 bases left in between. Germline CDR1 is SGDLS and CDR2 is YYNGEE. This CDR3 region has 16 residues. CDR3 in amino acids: CASSVAPVSSGNTIYF. CDR3 bases: TGTGCCAGCAGCGTAGCTCCCGTGAGCTCTGGAAACACCATATATTTT.

As DNA, the CDR3 is TGTGCCAGCAGCTCTTACTCTGGGGACAGACTTTACGAGCAGTACTTC. Translation gives CASSSYSGDRLYEQYF. The chain combines TRBV5-5 with TRBJ2-7, with 7 positions matching TRBD1. Trimming took 3 bases from V and 4 from J; bases not matched to a gene: 13. This CDR3 spans 16 amino acids. Germline V gene sequence: CDR1 SGHKS, CDR2 YYEKEE (reference sequence).

V usage is TRBV7-9 and J usage is TRBJ1-4; 7 nucleotides align to TRBD1. Germline assignment: CDR1 SEHNR and CDR2 FQNEAQ (reference sequence). Unmatched junction bases numbered 14, after V lost 5 bases and J lost 8 bases. The CDR3 has 16 residues. The CDR3 spells CASSQSTGLMGEKLFF. CDR3 in DNA: TGTGCCAGCAGCCAATCGACAGGGTTGATGGGAGAAAAACTGTTTTTT.

This chain joins TRBV4-2 and TRBJ1-3; a weak D match, TRBD1 (5 bases). The germline V gene encodes CDR1 LGHNA and CDR2 YNFKEQ. CDR3 length: 17 amino acids. The V end lost 0 bases, the J end lost 7 bases, and 19 bases lay between the germline ends. The CDR3 DNA sequence: TGTGCCAGCAGCCAAGATCTGCAACCCCTGCGGGGGAACACCATATATTTT. Translated, it gives CASSQDLQPLRGNTIYF.

The chain combines TRBV19 with TRBJ2-7; TRBD1 might be the D (6 bases). The CDR3 sequence is 15 residues long. CDR1 is LNHDA and CDR2 is SQIVND in the germline V gene (reference sequence). V lost 4 bases and J lost 4, with 17 bases in between. CDR3 DNA sequence: TGTGCCAGTAGTAAAGGGACACCTTTCCTTTACGAGCAGTACTTC. This gives the protein CASSKGTPFLYEQYF.